Below, 7 T cell receptor beta chains from the same sample are listed, as sequenced in a study of tissue T cells after allogeneic stem cell transplantation. Some clones are missing from TCRdb's copy, which holds only in-frame ones; the method was immunoSEQ multiplex PCR. The sample records tens of thousands of clones, around 67% being singletons. The source material was tissue from the ileum, sampled at autopsy. The origin of the receptors is a female donor of 60 years or more with lung cancer.

The chain employs TRBV30 and TRBJ2-7; D unresolved. CDR1 GTSNPN and CDR2 SVGIG come from the germline V gene (reference sequence). Trimming took 8 bases from V and 1 from J, leaving 15 bases between them. This CDR3 has 13 residues. CDR3: CAGTHIASYEQYF. Written as DNA, the CDR3 is TGTGCCGGAACCCACATTGCGTCCTACGAGCAGTACTTC.

The V gene is TRBV30, the J gene TRBJ1-1; D unclear. The CDR3 consists of 13 residues. Germline assignment: CDR1 GTSNPN and CDR2 SVGIG (reference sequence). V lost 0 bases and J lost 8, with 13 bases in between. CDR3 sequence: CAWSVQGRLEAFF. CDR3 in DNA: TGTGCCTGGAGTGTACAAGGTAGGCTCGAAGCTTTCTTT.

The gene calls are TRBV5-6 and TRBJ2-1, with D perhaps matching TRBD2 (6 bases). Germline V gene data show CDR1 as SGHDT and CDR2 as YYEEEE. CDR3 length equals 17 residues. Deletions cut 2 bases from V and 0 bases from J, with 15 bases between. This CDR3 is CASSFGPGALSYNEQFF. Here the CDR3 DNA reads TGTGCCAGCAGCTTTGGGCCGGGAGCTCTCTCCTACAATGAGCAGTTCTTC.

The chain recombines TRBV11-3 with TRBJ1-1; 9 bases fit TRBD1. This CDR3 is 16 amino acids long. CDR1 and CDR2 (germline): SGHNT, YENEEA. The ends lost 3 bases at V and 2 bases at J; junction bases unmatched: 7. The CDR3 DNA sequence: TGTGCCAGCAGCTTCCGGACAGGGGTAGGAAACACTGAAGCTTTCTTT. It encodes CASSFRTGVGNTEAFF.

This clone was counted a few times. V usage is TRBV7-9 and J usage is TRBJ2-1, with 9 bases aligning to TRBD2. The CDR3 has 15 amino acids. J was trimmed by 6 bases and V by 8 bases; bases with no gene match: 11. The germline CDR1 and CDR2 sequences are SEHNR and FQNEAQ (reference sequence). Here the CDR3 reads CASGVAGALGNEQFF. The DNA of the CDR3 is TGTGCCAGCGGTGTAGCGGGAGCCCTAGGCAATGAGCAGTTCTTC.

Relative to its sample, this clone is medium-sized. The J gene is TRBJ1-1, the V gene TRBV15, with D unclear. Germline loops: CDR1 LNHNV, CDR2 YYDKDF (reference sequence). The CDR3 has 14 amino acids. V was shortened by 1 base and J by 4 bases, with 10 bases between the two germline ends. CDR3 sequence (DNA): TGTGCCACCAGCAGAGGCAGCGACGCCACTGAAGCTTTCTTT. Its protein product is CATSRGSDATEAFF.

This clone came up a few times. V gene TRBV7-9 combines with J gene TRBJ1-2; no firm D call. The germline gives CDR1 SEHNR, CDR2 FQNEAQ (reference sequence). With 1 base removed from V and 2 bases from J, the gap between germline ends came to 2 bases. The CDR3 totals 12 residues. DNA of the CDR3: TGTGCCAGCAGCTTAGGCAACTATGGCTACACCTTC. Its protein is CASSLGNYGYTF.